Below are 19 T cell receptor beta chains sequenced from a single sample in a study of T cell changes during pregnancy in multiple sclerosis. Sequencing was performed with immunoSEQ multiplex PCR; in TCRdb, only in-frame clones are kept and a portion is missing. The sample carries about 44,000 clones, 95% to 96% recorded once. The sequencing here drew on peripheral blood, taken in the second trimester of pregnancy. The receptor source for this set is a female donor with multiple sclerosis, enrolled in a pregnancy study.

This chain links TRBV7-6 with TRBJ2-3, with TRBD2 identical over 7 bases. Trimming at V came to 3 bases and at J to 0 bases, leaving 3 bases not matched to a gene. The germline V gene has CDR1 SGHVS and CDR2 FNYEAQ. CDR3 length: 15 amino acids. CDR3 nucleotide sequence: TGTGCCAGCAGCTTGCTAGCGGATAGCACAGATACGCAGTATTTT. Its translation: CASSLLADSTDTQYF.

CDR3 loop: CASSEAGQALEAFF. CDR3 nucleotides: TGTGCCAGCAGTGAAGCCGGACAGGCCCTTGAAGCTTTCTTT. The V gene is TRBV2, the J gene TRBJ1-1, with TRBD1 matching over 7 bases. J gave up 7 bases and V 0 bases, and 5 bases lay outside the gene matches. The germline V gene has CDR1 SNHLY and CDR2 FYNNEI. CDR3 length equals 14 residues.

The V and J genes are TRBV19 and TRBJ2-7; TRBD1 aligns across 11 bases. V lost 5 bases to trimming and J lost 2 bases; unmatched junction nucleotides: 2. The CDR3 length is 14 residues. Germline-derived CDR1 and CDR2 are LNHDA and SQIVND (reference sequence). The CDR3 spells CASSRTGGTYEQYF. Here the CDR3 DNA reads TGTGCCAGTAGTCGGACAGGGGGCACCTACGAGCAGTACTTC.

The chain joins TRBV5-4 to TRBJ2-7; TRBD2 matches at 8 bases. The germline V gene has CDR1 SGHNT and CDR2 YYREEE (reference sequence). V shed 4 bases and J 0 bases; nucleotides not matched to a gene: 3. The CDR3 totals 14 residues. The CDR3 here is CASSRGTSSYEQYF. CDR3 coding DNA: TGTGCCAGCAGCCGAGGGACTAGCTCCTACGAGCAGTACTTC.

J is TRBJ2-2 and V is TRBV2, with a weak D call TRBD1 (6 bases). V dropped 3 bases and J dropped 7 bases, with 15 bases sitting between them. The CDR3 has 15 residues. The V gene's germline CDR1 is SNHLY and CDR2 FYNNEI. The CDR3 DNA reads as TGTGCCAGCAGTGAGCAGGGGTCGTATGGCGGGGAGCTGTTTTTT. Translation: CASSEQGSYGGELFF.

The chain has TRBV6-1 and TRBJ2-5, with a tentative D call TRBD1 (6 bases). The last part of the DNA fits TRBJ2-7 better; the J call may be wrong. From germline, CDR1 is MNHNS and CDR2 SASEGT. The CDR3 is 15 amino acids. CDR3 protein: CASSEYTGISYEQYF. As DNA, the CDR3 is TGTGCCAGCAGTGAATATACAGGGATCTCCTACGAGCAGTACTTC.

This chain joins TRBV7-9 and TRBJ1-2; TRBD1 is a possible D gene (5 bases). The CDR3 has 14 amino acids. Per germline, CDR1 SEHNR and CDR2 FQNEAQ (reference sequence). V dropped 1 base and J dropped 7 bases, with 13 bases sitting between them. The CDR3 DNA is TGTGCCAGCAGCTTAGAGGCAGGGCGAATTGGCTACACCTTC. Its protein product is CASSLEAGRIGYTF.

The V gene is TRBV19, the J gene TRBJ2-5, with 8 bases matching TRBD2. Germline values: CDR1 LNHDA, CDR2 SQIVND (reference sequence). The V segment lost 3 bases and the J segment 3 bases; nucleotides outside the gene matches: 9. This CDR3 is 16 amino acids long. For the CDR3, the DNA is TGTGCCAGTAGTATTCGACTAGCGAGAGGGGAAGAGACCCAGTACTTC. This codes for CASSIRLARGEETQYF.

This clone was observed a few times. V gene TRBV6-6 combines with J gene TRBJ1-3; D may be TRBD1 (6 bases). The CDR3 extends over 15 amino acids. Trimming shortened V by 4 bases and J by 1 base, and 11 bases separated the two germline ends. Germline lookup yields CDR1 MNHNY and CDR2 SVGAGI (reference sequence). The CDR3 protein is CASSSYDRSGNTIYF. As DNA, the CDR3 is TGTGCCAGCAGTTCATACGACAGGTCTGGAAACACCATATATTTT.

V gene TRBV18 combines with J gene TRBJ2-1; 7 bases align to TRBD2. J lost 1 base, V lost 0 bases, and 0 bases had no gene match. This CDR3 comprises 15 residues. The germline V gene encodes CDR1 KGHSH and CDR2 LQKENI. For the CDR3, the DNA is TGTGCCAGCTCACCACCGGGAGGGTCCTACAATGAGCAGTTCTTC. Its protein product is CASSPPGGSYNEQFF.

The chain has TRBV19 and TRBJ1-1; tentatively, D is TRBD1 (6 bases). CDR1 is LNHDA, CDR2 SQIVND, per germline (reference sequence). Trimming took off 4 bases at V and 5 bases at J, with 14 bases between the two ends. This CDR3 is built from 14 residues. CDR3 DNA sequence: TGTGCCAGTAGTAGAGGGGGAGATGGGACTGAAGCTTTCTTT. It encodes CASSRGGDGTEAFF.

The rearrangement joins TRBV5-5 to TRBJ1-1; D is perhaps TRBD1 (6 bases). Germline CDR1 is SGHKS and CDR2 is YYEKEE (reference sequence). Deletions cut 0 bases from V and 4 bases from J, with 13 bases between. CDR3 length: 15 residues. The CDR3 sequence: CASSLVQGFGTEAFF. The CDR3 DNA reads TGTGCCAGCAGCTTGGTACAGGGCTTCGGCACTGAAGCTTTCTTT. The complete variable domain, with remaining parts taken from reference TRBV5-5 and TRBJ1-1, reads DAGVTQSPTHLIKTRGQQVTLRCSPISGHKSVSWYQQVLGQGPQFIFQYYEKEERGRGNFPDRFSARQFPNYSSELNVNALLLGDSALYLCASSLVQGFGTEAFFGQGTRLTVV.

J is TRBJ1-2 and V is TRBV4-2; D perhaps matches TRBD1 (6 bases). Germline V CDR1 and CDR2: LGHNA, YNFKEQ. V shed 1 base and J shed 1 base, with 16 bases lying between them. The CDR3 is 17 residues long. CDR3 DNA sequence: TGTGCCAGCAGCCAAGTTACTCGACAGGAGCTTAACTATGGCTACACCTTC. Translation: CASSQVTRQELNYGYTF.

The chain carries TRBV10-3 and TRBJ1-5, with 10 bases aligning to TRBD1. The CDR3 has 15 amino acids. J gave up 6 bases and V 2 bases, and 4 bases lay outside the gene matches. The germline V gene encodes CDR1 ENHRY and CDR2 SYGVKD. The CDR3 spells CAISEEGTGAQPQHF. In nucleotides, the CDR3 is TGTGCCATCAGTGAGGAGGGGACAGGGGCTCAGCCCCAGCATTTT.

This clone was observed a single time. The V gene is TRBV4-1, the J gene TRBJ2-1, with D possibly TRBD2 on 6 matching bases. Trimming removed 1 base at V and 3 bases at J, with 10 bases between. Per the germline V gene, CDR1 is MGHRA and CDR2 is YSYEKL. This CDR3 has 15 residues. CDR3 in DNA: TGCGCCAGCAGCCAAGGCGGGACTCTCTACAATGAGCAGTTCTTC. It encodes CASSQGGTLYNEQFF.

The chain recombines TRBV15 with TRBJ2-7; no clear D. Germline CDR1 and CDR2: LNHNV and YYDKDF (reference sequence). The length of the CDR3 is 15 residues. Between the trimmed V and J ends, which lost 4 bases and 1 base, there was a span of 14 bases. Here the CDR3 DNA reads TGTGCCACCAGCAACCTAGAGGCGAATTCCTACGAGCAGTACTTC. Its protein is CATSNLEANSYEQYF.

The chain carries TRBV9 and TRBJ2-5; 11 bases agree with TRBD1. Germline V CDR1 and CDR2: SGDLS, YYNGEE. The CDR3 length is 16 residues. The junction had 7 bases not matched to a gene; V was cut back by 1 base and J by 5 bases. CDR3 in amino acids: CASSVRGTGGRETQYF. In DNA form, the CDR3 reads TGTGCCAGCAGCGTAAGGGGGACAGGGGGGCGGGAGACCCAGTACTTC.

This chain uses TRBV5-6 with TRBJ2-6, with TRBD1 matching over 7 bases. With 5 bases clipped from V and 0 bases from J, the junction kept 11 bases outside the gene matches. The CDR3 spans 18 residues. Germline V gene lookup returns CDR1 SGHDT and CDR2 YYEEEE. The CDR3 DNA follows: TGTGCCAGCAGTCCTCTGGGACAGTTCGACTCTGGGGCCAACGTCCTGACTTTC. Translation: CASSPLGQFDSGANVLTF. Supplemented by reference TRBV5-6 and TRBJ2-6, the full variable domain reads DAGVTQSPTHLIKTRGQQVTLRCSPKSGHDTVSWYQQALGQGPQFIFQYYEEEERQRGNFPDRFSGHQFPNYSSELNVNALLLGDSALYLCASSPLGQFDSGANVLTFGAGSRLTVL.

This chain uses TRBV9 with TRBJ1-6; D ambiguous. The germline CDR1 and CDR2 sequences are SGDLS and YYNGEE. Trimming cost V 0 bases and J 0 bases, with 4 bases left between them. The CDR3 contains 15 residues. CDR3 DNA: TGTGCCAGCAGCGTAGCGAGCTCCTATAATTCACCCCTCCACTTT. This gives the protein CASSVASSYNSPLHF.